This TCR beta chain derives from a study of T cells generated in artificial thymic organoids (dated by TCRdb to 2017 to 2019). About the study as a whole: The study compared the TCR alpha and beta CDR3 repertoires of CD8 single positive T cells derived from in vitro artificial thymic organoids against those of naive CD8 T cells from thymus and peripheral blood. Displayed repertoire sequencing data were described as representative of three independent experiments. Beyond this particular receptor, the publication reports: CD8 single positive T cells derived from organoids showed physiological TCR clonotype diversity comparable to the diversity seen in thymic and blood naive CD8 T cells. Organoid-derived T cells did not show skewed Valpha or Vbeta usage, which argues against unconventional lineages or clonal expansions being dominant.

Artificial thymic organoids were built by aggregating human HSPCs with MS5 murine stromal cells transduced with human DLL1, cultured at an air-liquid interface. FACS-purified CD34+CD3- hematopoietic stem and progenitor cells depleted of residual T cells were used to seed the organoids. The culture medium for the organoids was serum-free RB27, which consists of RPMI 1640 supplemented with B27, FLT3L, IL-7 and ascorbic acid. Prior to RNA extraction, CD3+TCRalphabeta+CD8 single positive T cells from organoids and thymus were isolated by FACS sorting. For each sample, total RNA was purified from around 40,000 to 200,000 sorted cells using the RNeasy Micro kit, and RNA quality was checked on an Agilent RNA 6000 Nano chip. This clonotype is large (0.1 to 1%) in terms of sample share. No antigen is known for it. Base qualities were left out, and no much larger clone turns up one base away. TCRalpha and TCRbeta libraries were amplified separately by semi-nested PCR with Advantage 2 and reverse primers in the TRAC or TRBC constant regions. Between roughly 3.5 and 500 ng of total RNA was used as input for first-strand cDNA synthesis. TCR cDNA libraries were generated by 5'-RACE using the SMARTer PCR cDNA Synthesis kit, with a poly-dT primer employed for first-strand synthesis. Semi-nested constant-region reverse primers carried 5-nucleotide sample-specific barcodes, and products were cleaned with the Zymo DNA Clean and Concentrator-5 kit. As many as ten barcoded samples were combined into a pool, ligated to Illumina adaptors, and sequenced on an Illumina MiSeq as 2 x 150 bp paired-end reads. In the authors' own workflow: Demultiplexed reads were aligned with BLAT to a custom library of all human TRAV, TRAJ, TRBV, TRBD and TRBJ combinations from IMGT. The best BLAT hits were picked using pslCDnaFilter (-maxAligns=1, -ignoreIntrons), and custom Perl scripts were used to calculate clonotype frequencies. Using fastp trimming at Q25 and MiXCR clonotype assembly, TCRdb reanalyzed the public sequencing data and kept in-frame beta chains. Entries are consolidated by CDR3 protein sequence, retaining the most common genes and DNA. These V and J calls derive from TCRdb rather than the authors' analysis. The sample profile shows about 8,000 distinct CDR3 sequences; roughly a quarter of them were found once. The top ten clones comprise around 3.1% of the sample.

The CDR3 contains 16 residues, cysteine and phenylalanine counted. Only the CDR3 region is kept as DNA, spanning 48 bases read in frame from base 1. The germline V gene encodes CDR1 MNHEY and CDR2 SVGAGI. V and J are truncated by 0 bases and 3 bases respectively, leaving an intervening sequence of 14 bases. This TCR came from a human donor who gave cord blood stem cells for thymic organoid culture, a cardiac surgery patient who gave postnatal thymus, or a blood donor (not recorded which). The chain is encoded by TRBV6-5 joined to TRBJ1-1, and perhaps TRBD1 as D gene, on 5 matching bases. The sequenced sample was naive CD8+ T cells grown in artificial thymic organoids from cord blood stem and progenitor cells. The cell subset or site label on this specimen signifies: CD3+TCRalphabeta+CD8SP T cells; for blood, CD45RO-CCR7+ naive CD8+ T cells. CDR3 loop: CASSYSGLRTYTEAFF. The DNA sequence follows: TGTGCCAGCAGTTACTCGGGGCTAAGGACATACACTGAAGCTTTCTTT.